This entry lists 6 T cell receptor beta chains sequenced from one sample in a study of blood T cell repertoires in COVID-19. The data were produced by immunoSEQ multiplex PCR, yet TCRdb's version contains in-frame clones alone and is incomplete. The sample gives approximately 50,000 clones, under 95% of which show up once; more than 3% is in the top ten. The sequenced material came from peripheral blood. Receptors were obtained from a human donor in a cohort sampled during active COVID-19.

The chain employs TRBV5-1 and TRBJ2-7; a possible D gene is TRBD2 (6 bases). V lost 0 bases to trimming and J lost 2 bases, with 9 bases between them. This CDR3 has 14 residues. CDR1 and CDR2 (germline): SGHRS, YFSETQ. CDR3 coding DNA: TGCGCCAGCAGCTTGGCCGGCGGGACCTACGAGCAGTACTTC. Translated: CASSLAGGTYEQYF.

This clone was observed once. At the DNA level, this CDR3 is encoded by other sequences in the same sample as well. The chain carries TRBV9 and TRBJ2-2, with TRBD2 as a possible D gene (5 bases). Germline V gene lookup returns CDR1 SGDLS and CDR2 YYNGEE. CDR3 length: 14 amino acids. Deletions cut 4 bases from V and 2 bases from J, with 9 bases between. CDR3 in amino acids: CASSPSGNTGELFF. The CDR3 DNA sequence: TGTGCCAGCAGCCCAAGCGGAAACACCGGGGAGCTGTTTTTT.

This rearrangement joins TRBV24-1 to TRBJ2-1; D remains ambiguous. Trimming shortened V by 3 bases and J by 9 bases, and 14 bases separated the two germline ends. CDR1 KGHDR and CDR2 SFDVKD come from the germline V gene. This CDR3 has 14 amino acids. CDR3 region: CATSDTDRGGEQFF. The CDR3 nucleotides are TGTGCCACCAGTGATACCGACCGAGGTGGTGAGCAGTTCTTC.

This rearrangement joins TRBV5-5 to TRBJ1-5; TRBD1 agrees at 7 bases. CDR1 and CDR2 (germline): SGHKS, YYEKEE (reference sequence). V lost 4 bases, J lost 7 bases, and 14 bases stayed unmatched. CDR3 length: 16 residues. CDR3 amino acids: CASSPHHGQEGQPQHF. DNA for the CDR3: TGTGCCAGCAGCCCCCACCACGGACAGGAGGGCCAGCCCCAGCATTTT.

V usage is TRBV6-5 and J usage is TRBJ1-2; 9 bases line up with TRBD1. V lost 0 bases and J lost 8; bases outside the gene matches: 4. Germline assignment: CDR1 MNHEY and CDR2 SVGAGI. CDR3 size: 14 residues. The CDR3 DNA reads TGTGCCAGCAGTTACTCGACGACAGGGGGAGGCTACACCTTC. Translating it yields CASSYSTTGGGYTF.

This clone was seen only a few times. V usage is TRBV19 and J usage is TRBJ1-1, with D tentatively TRBD1 (6 bases). V was shortened by 5 bases and J by 7 bases, with 11 bases between the two germline ends. The CDR3 consists of 12 residues. Germline-derived CDR1 and CDR2 are LNHDA and SQIVND (reference sequence). Written as DNA, the CDR3 is TGTGCCAGTAGTCGCAGGGGCCTTGAAGCTTTCTTT. Translated, it gives CASSRRGLEAFF.